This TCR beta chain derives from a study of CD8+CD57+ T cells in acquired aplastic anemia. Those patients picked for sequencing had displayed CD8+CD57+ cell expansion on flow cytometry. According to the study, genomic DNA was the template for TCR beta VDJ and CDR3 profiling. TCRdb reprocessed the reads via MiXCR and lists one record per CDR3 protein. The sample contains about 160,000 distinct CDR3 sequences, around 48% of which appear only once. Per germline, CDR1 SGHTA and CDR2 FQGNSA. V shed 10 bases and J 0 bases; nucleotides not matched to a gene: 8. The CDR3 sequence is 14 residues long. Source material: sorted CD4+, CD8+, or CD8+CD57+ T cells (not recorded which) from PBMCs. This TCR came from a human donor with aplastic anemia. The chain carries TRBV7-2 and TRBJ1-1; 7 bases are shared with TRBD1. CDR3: CANSPGQVNTEAFF. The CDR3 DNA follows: TGTGCCAACTCCCCCGGACAGGTGAACACTGAAGCTTTCTTT.